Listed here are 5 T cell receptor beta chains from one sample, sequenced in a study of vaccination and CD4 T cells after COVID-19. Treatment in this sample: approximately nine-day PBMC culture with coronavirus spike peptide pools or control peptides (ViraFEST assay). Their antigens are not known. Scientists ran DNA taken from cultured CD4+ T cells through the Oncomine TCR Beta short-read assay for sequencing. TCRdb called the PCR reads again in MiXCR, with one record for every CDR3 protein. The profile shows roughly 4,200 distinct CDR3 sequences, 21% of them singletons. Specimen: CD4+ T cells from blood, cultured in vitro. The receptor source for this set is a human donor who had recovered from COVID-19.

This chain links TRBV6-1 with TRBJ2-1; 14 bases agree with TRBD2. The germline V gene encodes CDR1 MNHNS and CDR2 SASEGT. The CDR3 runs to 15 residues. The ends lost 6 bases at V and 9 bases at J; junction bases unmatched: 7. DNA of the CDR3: TGTGCCAGCAGCCGGGGGACTAGCGGGGGTAGTGAGCAGTTCTTC. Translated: CASSRGTSGGSEQFF.

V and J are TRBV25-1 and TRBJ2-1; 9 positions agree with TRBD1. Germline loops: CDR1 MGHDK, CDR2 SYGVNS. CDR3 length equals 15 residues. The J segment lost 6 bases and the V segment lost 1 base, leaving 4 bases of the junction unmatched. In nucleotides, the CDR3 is TGTGCCAGCAGTGAATCAAACAGGGGGCTCAATGAGCAGTTCTTC. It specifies CASSESNRGLNEQFF.

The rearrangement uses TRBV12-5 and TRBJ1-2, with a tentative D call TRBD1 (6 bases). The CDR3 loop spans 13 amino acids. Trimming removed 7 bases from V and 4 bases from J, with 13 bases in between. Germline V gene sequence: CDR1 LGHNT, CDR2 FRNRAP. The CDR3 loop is CASAPDSLYGYTF. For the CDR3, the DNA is TGTGCTAGTGCCCCGGACAGTCTCTATGGCTACACCTTC.

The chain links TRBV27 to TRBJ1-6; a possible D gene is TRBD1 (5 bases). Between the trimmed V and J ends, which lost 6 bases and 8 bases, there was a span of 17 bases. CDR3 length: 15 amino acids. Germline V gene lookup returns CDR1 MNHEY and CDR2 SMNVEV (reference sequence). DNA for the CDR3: TGTGCCAGCAGCCCGAGAGGCAGGGTTTATTCACCCCTCCACTTT. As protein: CASSPRGRVYSPLHF.

CDR3 nucleotide sequence: TGTGCCAGCAGTCTCCTCATGAACACTGAAGCTTTCTTT. Translated: CASSLLMNTEAFF. J is TRBJ1-1 and V is TRBV12-3 or TRBV12-4; no clear D. This CDR3 region has 13 residues. V dropped 5 bases and J dropped 0 bases, with 7 bases sitting between them.